Shown below are 2 T cell receptor beta chains from a single sample sequenced in a study of glioma-infiltrating T cells after dendritic cell vaccination. Produced via immunoSEQ multiplex PCR; TCRdb's table is partial and in-frame only. The sample shows around 72,000 clones, 81% of them seen only once. The sample here was blood, taken before dendritic cell vaccination. The receptors stem from a human donor with glioblastoma.

This clone was seen just once. V is TRBV25-1 and J is TRBJ2-7; D uncertain. CDR1 and CDR2 (germline): MGHDK, SYGVNS. This CDR3 is 13 amino acids long. The ends were cut back, 0 bases at V and 4 bases at J, with 7 bases in the middle. For the CDR3, the DNA is TGTGCCAGCAGTGAATATAATAGTTACGAGCAGTACTTC. Protein product: CASSEYNSYEQYF.

This chain links TRBV5-1 with TRBJ1-6, with 7 bases lining up with TRBD1. The germline CDR1 and CDR2 sequences are SGHRS and YFSETQ. V lost 4 bases to trimming and J lost 7 bases; unmatched junction nucleotides: 8. The CDR3 sequence is 15 residues long. The CDR3 spells CASSRNRGDNSPLHF. The DNA of the CDR3 is TGCGCCAGCAGCCGTAACAGGGGTGACAATTCACCCCTCCACTTT.